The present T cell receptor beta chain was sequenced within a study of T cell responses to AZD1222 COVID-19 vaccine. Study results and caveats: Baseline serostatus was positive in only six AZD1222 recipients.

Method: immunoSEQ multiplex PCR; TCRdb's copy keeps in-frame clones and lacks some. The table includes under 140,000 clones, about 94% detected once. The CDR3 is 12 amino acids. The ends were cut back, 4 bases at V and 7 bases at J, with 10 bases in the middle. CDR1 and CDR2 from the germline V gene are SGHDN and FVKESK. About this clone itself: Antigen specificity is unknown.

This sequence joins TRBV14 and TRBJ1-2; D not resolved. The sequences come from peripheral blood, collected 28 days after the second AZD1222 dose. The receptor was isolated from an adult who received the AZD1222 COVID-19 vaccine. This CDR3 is CASSPGGVGYTF. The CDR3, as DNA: TGTGCCAGCAGCCCCGGCGGGGTTGGCTACACCTTC.